These T cell receptor beta chains were read from a single sample in a study of regulatory T cells in long-lasting Graves disease. MiXCR, applied by TCRdb to the multiplex PCR reads, yields one record per CDR3 protein. The sample shows over 350,000 distinct CDR3 sequences, approximately 15% of them seen only once. These same records also appear under a second study, on T cells in Graves' hyperthyroidism and ophthalmopathy.

This specimen was peripheral blood mononuclear cells (PBMCs), taken at new diagnosis, from a patient treated with antithyroid drugs. These receptors came from a woman in her forties or fifties with Graves disease. Each CDR3 is given with its conserved first and last residue. A D gene is named only where the DNA matches it firmly. For some rows the clone size is stated as once, few or many, or as a class when expanded; others skip it.

>TRBV6-5|TRBJ2-2|.|.
CASSYEQGRGDEAGELFF
TGTGCCAGCAGTTACGAACAGGGGAGGGGGGACGAAGCCGGGGAGCTGTTTTTT
>TRBV24-1|TRBJ2-1|many|TRBD2
CATSDGLADYNEQFF
TGTGCCACCAGTGATGGACTAGCAGACTACAATGAGCAGTTCTTC
>TRBV27|TRBJ2-2|many|.
CASSIANTGELFF
TGTGCCAGCAGTATAGCCAACACCGGGGAGCTGTTTTTT
>TRBV7-2|TRBJ2-5|once|.
CASSLQVGGRREETQYF
TGTGCCAGCAGCCTCCAGGTTGGGGGGAGGAGAGAAGAGACCCAGTACTTC
>TRBV7-2|TRBJ2-7|many|TRBD1
CASSLVGGPGQGYEQYF
TGTGCCAGCAGCTTAGTCGGAGGACCGGGACAGGGGTACGAGCAGTACTTC
>TRBV3-1|TRBJ2-7|.|.
CASSPSWLVNEQYF
TGTGCCAGCAGCCCGAGTTGGTTGGTCAACGAGCAGTACTTC
>TRBV3-1|TRBJ2-1|many|.
CASSQGGWSNEQFF
TGTGCCAGCAGCCAAGGGGGCTGGAGCAATGAGCAGTTCTTC
>TRBV7-2|TRBJ2-2|many|.
CASRPTGTGELFF
TGTGCCAGCAGGCCGACAGGCACCGGGGAGCTGTTTTTT
>TRBV25-1|TRBJ2-1|.|.
CASSEYSAGPFYEQFF
TGTGCCAGCAGTGAATATTCGGCAGGGCCCTTCTACGAGCAGTTCTTC
>TRBV6-9|TRBJ2-7|many|.
CASSVGQGYTEQYF
TGCGCCAGCAGTGTCGGGCAGGGTTATACAGAGCAGTACTTC